The rows below give T cell receptor beta chains drawn from one sample of a study of OX40 agonist ivuxolimab in advanced cancers. TCRdb keeps only in-frame clones here, not all; method: immunoSEQ multiplex PCR. Here the sample spans roughly 18,000 clones, roughly 74% being singletons. Material: CD4+ or CD8+ T cells sorted from blood, obtained in a trial of the OX40 agonist ivuxolimab. These TCRs come from an adult with an advanced solid tumor such as melanoma, head and neck, liver or kidney cancer. CDR3s include the opening cysteine and the closing phenylalanine or tryptophan. The D gene is left open where the match is weak. Clone size is given for some rows only: seen once, a few or many times, or a class if the clone is expanded.

cdr3_nt cdr3_aa j_call d_call v_call clone_size
TGTGCCGCAGGACATAGGGTTGAGCAGTTCTTC CAAGHRVEQFF TRBJ2-1 - TRBV28 -
TGTGCCAGCAGCTTAGCGCAATTTGACGGAACCTACGAGCAGTACTTC CASSLAQFDGTYEQYF TRBJ2-7 - TRBV11-2 -
TGTGCCAGCAGCCAAGGACAAGCCCCCTCTGGAAACACCATATATTTT CASSQGQAPSGNTIYF TRBJ1-3 - TRBV7-9 -
TGTGCCAGCAGCTCGGAGGAGGGACATCCCTCCGAGGGACTGTTTTTT CASSSEEGHPSEGLFF TRBJ1-4 - TRBV5-8 -
TGTGCCAGCAGTCCGGGGGCGCATGAAAAACTGTTTTTT CASSPGAHEKLFF TRBJ1-4 - TRBV7-6 -
TGCGCCAGCAGCTTGCTAGGACAGGGGGCGTCTGGAAACACCATATATTTT CASSLLGQGASGNTIYF TRBJ1-3 TRBD1 TRBV5-1 -
TGTGCCAGCAGATTACCGGGGGCGCATGAGACCCAGTACTTC CASRLPGAHETQYF TRBJ2-5 - TRBV28 -
TGTGCCATCAGTGAGGGGGGAGATACGCAGTATTTT CAISEGGDTQYF TRBJ2-3 - TRBV10-3 -
TGTGCCAGCAGCGGGGACAGCTATAATTCACCCCTCCACTTT CASSGDSYNSPLHF TRBJ1-6 TRBD1 TRBV7-9 -
TGTGCCAGTAGTATTCCCGGGACAGGGGTCGAGCAGTTCTTC CASSIPGTGVEQFF TRBJ2-1 TRBD1 TRBV19 few
TGTGCCAGCAGTGAACACAGAAGCGAGCAGTACTTC CASSEHRSEQYF TRBJ2-7 - TRBV6-1 -